Detailed here is one TCR beta chain. Its antigen is unidentified. The CDR3 spans 13 residues. Germline V lookup: CDR1 SGHDN, CDR2 FVKESK. V was cut by 1 base and J by 3 bases, with 6 bases left in between. The data derive from a study of a mutant IDH1 vaccine in newly diagnosed glioma. Study at large: Sex among treated patients split about 62% male, roughly 40% female; mean age was roughly 40 years. Most patients had radiochemotherapy with temozolomide before enrollment; others had one alone.

Time point defined: baseline, week 1 (first vaccination visit). The treatment was: pre-vaccination baseline after standard-of-care therapy. Newly diagnosed WHO grade 3 or 4 IDH1-mutant, ATRX-lost astrocytomas were identified in the donors. TCRdb's copy holds only in-frame clones and misses some; the assay was immunoSEQ multiplex PCR. This sample has about 38,000 clones, with around 78% found just once. Study results and limitations: Whatever changes occurred in top peripheral T cell clonotypes seemed unrelated to pseudoprogression.

This TCR was sampled from a man in his forties with glioma. Some clones in this sample may be carry-over from other donors' samples. This material consisted of PBMCs, taken from a glioma patient treated with radiotherapy, temozolomide or both. The V and J genes are TRBV14 and TRBJ1-2, with D unclear. The DNA for the CDR3 is TGTGCCAGCAGCCAAGGCCTTTACTATGGCTACACCTTC. This encodes CASSQGLYYGYTF.